This TCR beta chain appears in the sequencing data of a study of T cell repertoires in cytomegalovirus infection. Study as a whole: Public TCR beta signature analysis indicated the presence of both CMV infection and matching HLA type.

Study results and limitations: Summed frequency of shared TCR beta families picked out CMV carriers who also had the relevant HLA.

Between the trimmed V and J ends, which lost 7 bases and 3 bases, there was a span of 7 bases. The CDR3 covers 13 residues. Germline V gene lookup returns CDR1 ENHRY and CDR2 SYGVKD. Only a few counts were recorded for this clonotype. As yet, its antigen is unknown. TCRdb fed the reads into MiXCR, producing one record per CDR3 protein. The sample yields 680,000 or so distinct CDR3 sequences, 35% to 45% seen once. This TCR derives from a human donor in good health (CMV status not recorded). Some clones in this sample may be carry-over from other donors' samples. The rearrangement links TRBV10-3 to TRBJ2-6; D remains ambiguous. The sequencing sample was made of PBMCs. This CDR3 reads CAIMNVGANVLTF. The CDR3 DNA reads as TGTGCCATCATGAACGTTGGGGCCAACGTCCTGACTTTC.